Given below is one T cell receptor beta chain in context. Its cognate antigen has yet to be identified. Per-base quality was not reported, and no clone a single base away is much larger than it. The time point label for this specimen denotes: about eleven months on ibrutinib. Roughly 1.9 micrograms of genomic DNA were extracted from cryopreserved PBMCs for TCR beta library preparation. Longitudinal blood samples from CLL patients on ibrutinib monotherapy were analyzed using high-throughput TCR beta sequencing. The patients were enrolled in a single-center, open-label phase 2 trial of ibrutinib monotherapy. The sample originates from a study of cytotoxic CD8 clonotypes in ibrutinib-treated CLL (dated by TCRdb to the early 2020s). Broadly, across the study: The cohort had about a dozen relapsed/refractory and 15 treatment-naive patients; fewer than 18 were IGHV unmutated. On average, each sample yielded 255,043 productive templates and tens of thousands of productive rearrangements. Of the roughly 79 people in the trial, 26 had longitudinal samples available. Responses were partial in roughly 24 patients and complete in 2; after median approximately 69 months follow-up, some 15 stayed in remission and roughly twelve progressed. Every remission and progressive disease sample was obtained while ibrutinib was still being received by the patients. Cryopreserved peripheral blood mononuclear cells were obtained before treatment, at response, and at either sustained remission or disease progression. Response samples were taken after a median of 12 months on treatment, ranging from 6 to 36 months. Broader findings and caveats from the paper: At baseline, clonality was higher than in age-matched healthy donors and showed a strong correlation with circulating CD8+ T-cell counts. Public clonotypes were rare and either shrank or stayed stable during treatment, and the rise in clonality at ibrutinib response reflected expansion of private clonotypes. Lymph node repertoires were not examined, and the timing of sampling was not matched between patients in sustained remission and those whose disease progressed. Clonality increased at ibrutinib response, stayed stable in sustained remission, and fell back toward baseline at progression.

A MiSeq instrument was used for deep resolution sequencing, which targeted depths ranging from 1 in 1 million up to 1 in 200,000 T cells, with coverage averaging 10x for each clonotype. TCR beta libraries were generated with the immunoSEQ hsTCRB Kit. The authors' pipeline ran thus. The data were analyzed with ImmunoSEQ Analyzer and ImmunoSEQ Data Assistant, and V, D and J gene assignments followed IMGT definitions. Clonality, which ranges from 0 to 1, was calculated as one minus the normalized Shannon entropy of productive rearrangement frequencies. Public clonotype analysis was restricted to overrepresented clonotypes comprising at least 0.05% of each patient's repertoire. Some 13 age-matched healthy donor repertoires from immuneACCESS served as clonality controls. Not all clones reach the TCRdb copy of this immuneACCESS table, which keeps in-frame sequences only. Checked studies attribute under half of the gap to unresolved V genes and leave the rest unexplained. V and J calls and clone size come straight from that table; D and trimming were deduced from the DNA. Across this sample there are about 49,000 clones, with approximately 53% seen only once. The top ten hold 32% of the sample.

This receptor was obtained from a human donor with chronic lymphocytic leukemia. The sample here was PBMCs, taken after 12 months of ibrutinib treatment.

CDR3 sequence: CAISALVGGAYNEQFF. The DNA sequence follows: TGTGCCATCAGTGCCCTTGTTGGGGGAGCATACAATGAGCAGTTCTTC. The sequence links TRBV10-3 to TRBJ2-1; the D gene is perhaps TRBD1 or TRBD2, each of them matching over 5 bases. A distance of 17 bases separates the germline ends of V and J, which lose 4 bases and 4 bases respectively. The germline V gene supplies CDR1 ENHRY and CDR2 SYGVKD. The CDR3 runs 16 residues from the cysteine to the phenylalanine. The sequence is cut down to CDR3 DNA, 48 bases in frame from base 1.